This T cell receptor (beta chain) originates from a study of cytomegalovirus exposure and HLA in healthy donors. The CDR3 contains 15 residues. Trimming shortened V by 3 bases and J by 3 bases, and 15 bases separated the two germline ends. Looked up from germline, CDR1 is MNHNS and CDR2 is SASEGT. Primers for the PCR totalled 60 Vbeta and 13 Jbeta. Clones were read by immunoSEQ multiplex PCR, and TCRdb kept only the in-frame ones, dropping some. This repertoire shows approximately 220,000 clones, 82% found once; its top ten account for 4.5% to 7%. The clonotype originates from a man aged 40-50 years in good health and CMV-seropositive. Material: PBMCs. This chain uses TRBV6-1 with TRBJ2-7, with a tentative D call TRBD2 (6 bases). CDR3 sequence reads: CASSDLREPYYEQYV. CDR3 coding DNA: TGTGCCAGCAGTGACCTCCGGGAGCCATACTACGAGCAGTACGTC.